This TCR beta chain was recorded in a study of T cell changes during pregnancy in multiple sclerosis (dated by TCRdb to between 2019 and 2020). Broadly, across the study: The study examined how the T cell repertoire changed over the course of pregnancy in women with multiple sclerosis.

Receptor libraries were prepared by the immunoSEQ multiplex PCR assay. TCRdb took over this immuneACCESS table, retaining in-frame rearrangements with V and J assigned. Such tables are incomplete; in checked studies, under half of the missing clones stem from an unresolved V gene, and the remainder is unexplained. This sample has tens of thousands of clones in its table, and 90% of those were observed once. The ten largest clones take up around 0.4% of the sample. Turning to this clone: The clone's antigen remains unknown. It has no much larger one-base neighbor in the sample; base qualities were not kept.

V is pruned by 6 bases and J by 6 bases, leaving 6 bases of the junction without a gene match. CDR3 length: 15 amino acids, cysteine to phenylalanine. Here the CDR3 DNA is all that survives: 45 bases in frame from base 1. CDR1 and CDR2, per the germline V gene, are MNHEY and SVGAGI. This TCR came from a female donor with multiple sclerosis, enrolled in a pregnancy study. Sequenced here: CD4+ T cells from peripheral blood mononuclear cells, sampled in the second trimester of pregnancy. Rearrangement joined TRBV6-5 to TRBJ2-1; 12 bases in between match TRBD2. The sequenced DNA is TGTGCCAGCAGCCCGACTAGCGGGAGAATCAATGAGCAGTTCTTC. This sequence encodes CASSPTSGRINEQFF.